What follows are 21 T cell receptor beta chains derived from one specimen sequenced in a study of PD-1 blockade in classical Hodgkin lymphoma. Time point of the sample: cycle 4 day 1 (C4D1), after 6 weeks of nivolumab. Every patient relapsed after autologous stem cell transplantation, and brentuximab vedotin exposure varied. Measured with immunoSEQ multiplex PCR; TCRdb has only the in-frame clones, and not every one. The sample lists 50,000 to 65,000 clones, roughly 87% occurring once. The specimen was peripheral blood mononuclear cells (PBMCs), collected before the fourth cycle of nivolumab. These receptors were taken from a human donor with classical Hodgkin lymphoma.

The chain joins TRBV4-1 to TRBJ1-3, with D tentatively TRBD1 (6 bases). Germline V lookup: CDR1 MGHRA, CDR2 YSYEKL. The V end was cut by 3 bases, the J end by 4 bases, with 16 bases between. The CDR3 extends over 16 amino acids. CDR3 nucleotide sequence: TGCGCCAGCAGCCAGGTTGACGGGGGCGCGGGAAACACCATATATTTT. Translation gives CASSQVDGGAGNTIYF.

This clone was recorded once. The rearrangement joins TRBV7-8 to TRBJ2-2, with D unclear. The CDR3 extends over 14 amino acids. Germline assignment: CDR1 SGHVS and CDR2 FQNEAQ. Trimming pared 1 base from V and 3 bases from J, leaving 6 bases between. The CDR3 is CASSLGQYTGELFF. The CDR3 DNA reads as TGTGCCAGCAGCTTAGGGCAGTACACCGGGGAGCTGTTTTTT. Full variable domain (rest looked up from reference TRBV7-8 and TRBJ2-2): GAGVSQSPRYKVAKRGQDVALRCDPISGHVSLFWYQQALGQGPEFLTYFQNEAQLDKSGLPSDRFFAERPEGSVSTLKIQRTQQEDSAVYLCASSLGQYTGELFFGEGSRLTVL.

In this sample, this clone turned up once. The J gene is TRBJ2-5, the V gene TRBV5-1, with a weak D call TRBD1 (6 bases). The CDR3 has 15 residues. Trimming cost V 3 bases and J 1 base, with 13 bases left between them. The germline CDR1 and CDR2 sequences are SGHRS and YFSETQ. The CDR3 DNA follows: TGCGCCAGCAGCTGGGGGCAGGGACCCCAAGAGACCCAGTACTTC. Protein product: CASSWGQGPQETQYF. Filled out from reference TRBV5-1 and TRBJ2-5, the complete variable domain reads KAGVTQTPRYLIKTRGQQVTLSCSPISGHRSVSWYQQTPGQGLQFLFEYFSETQRNKGNFPGRFSGRQFSNSRSEMNVSTLELGDSALYLCASSWGQGPQETQYFGPGTRLLVL.

This clone has more than one count but fewer than ten. The chain uses TRBV2 and TRBJ2-2, with 10 positions matching TRBD2. The germline CDR1 and CDR2 sequences are SNHLY and FYNNEI. Trimming at V came to 0 bases and at J to 5 bases, leaving 3 bases not matched to a gene. This CDR3 comprises 16 residues. The DNA for the CDR3 is TGTGCCAGCAGTGAAGCAGCGGGGGGGCCAACCGGGGAGCTGTTTTTT. It specifies CASSEAAGGPTGELFF.

This chain connects TRBV12-5 to TRBJ2-1; D may be TRBD1 (6 bases). This CDR3 region has 15 residues. V lost 5 bases to trimming and J lost 3 bases, with 14 bases between them. CDR1 is LGHNT, CDR2 FRNRAP, per germline. The CDR3 DNA follows: TGTGCTAGTGGTCTCGGTGACAGGTTCTACAATGAGCAGTTCTTC. Its protein is CASGLGDRFYNEQFF.

The J gene is TRBJ1-4, the V gene TRBV6-4; possible D gene TRBD1, 5 bases. V shed 8 bases and J shed 5 bases, with 18 bases lying between them. The CDR3 loop spans 15 amino acids. CDR1 MRHNA and CDR2 SNTAGT come from the germline V gene. The DNA of the CDR3 is TGTGCCAGCGGGACGGGGGAATGGGTGAATGAAAAACTGTTTTTT. Its protein is CASGTGEWVNEKLFF.

The chain employs TRBV19 and TRBJ2-3; TRBD2 agrees at 11 bases. Per the germline V gene, CDR1 is LNHDA and CDR2 is SQIVND (reference sequence). The CDR3 loop spans 19 amino acids. V lost 5 bases to trimming and J lost 2 bases; unmatched junction nucleotides: 15. CDR3 amino acids: CASSEDLAGGQVYTDTQYF. The CDR3, as DNA: TGTGCCAGTAGTGAGGATCTAGCGGGGGGTCAGGTTTACACAGATACGCAGTATTTT.

V gene TRBV6-1 combines with J gene TRBJ2-2, with 8 bases lining up with TRBD2. This CDR3 contains 14 residues. Trimming took 5 bases from V and 1 from J; bases not matched to a gene: 0. CDR1 and CDR2 from the germline V gene are MNHNS and SASEGT. The CDR3 DNA reads as TGTGCCAGCAGTCTAGCGGGGAACACCGGGGAGCTGTTTTTT. It specifies CASSLAGNTGELFF.

The chain links TRBV27 to TRBJ1-5; no reliable D call. The CDR3 consists of 13 residues. Trimming removed 5 bases from V and 2 bases from J, with 7 bases in between. Germline V gives CDR1 MNHEY, CDR2 SMNVEV (reference sequence). The CDR3 sequence is CASSVWRNQPQHF. DNA for the CDR3: TGTGCCAGCAGTGTGTGGCGCAATCAGCCCCAGCATTTT.

The gene calls are TRBV2 and TRBJ2-6; D uncertain. V was clipped by 4 bases and J by 1 base, with 17 bases between them. The CDR3 totals 18 residues. Germline lookup yields CDR1 SNHLY and CDR2 FYNNEI. CDR3 sequence reads: CASSGSEQLVSGANVLTF. The CDR3 nucleotides are TGTGCCAGCAGTGGCTCGGAACAGCTGGTATCTGGGGCCAACGTCCTGACTTTC.

This chain uses TRBV5-1 with TRBJ2-1; TRBD1 aligns across 7 bases. V shed 0 bases, J shed 7 bases, and the junction held 4 bases outside the gene matches. Germline CDR1 reads SGHRS; CDR2 reads YFSETQ. This CDR3 is 14 amino acids long. The CDR3 here is CASSLEGGKNEQFF. CDR3 bases: TGCGCCAGCAGCTTGGAAGGGGGCAAGAATGAGCAGTTCTTC.

A single count supports this clone. This chain links TRBV5-1 with TRBJ1-5; 10 nucleotides agree with TRBD1. Germline CDR1 reads SGHRS; CDR2 reads YFSETQ. CDR3 length equals 16 residues. J was trimmed by 2 bases and V by 4 bases; bases with no gene match: 6. In DNA, the CDR3 is TGCGCCAGCAGCCCTACCGGGACAGGGGGCAATCAGCCCCAGCATTTT. It encodes CASSPTGTGGNQPQHF.

The chain links TRBV7-8 to TRBJ2-1; D may be TRBD1 (5 bases). The CDR3 consists of 14 residues. The germline CDR1 and CDR2 sequences are SGHVS and FQNEAQ. V was pared by 1 base and J by 9 bases, with 13 bases between. The CDR3 sequence: CASSLDGANSEQFF. Here the CDR3 DNA reads TGTGCCAGCAGCTTAGATGGGGCGAATAGTGAGCAGTTCTTC.

V usage is TRBV6-1 and J usage is TRBJ2-1; D not resolved. V lost 8 bases and J lost 5, with 19 bases in between. The CDR3 has 15 residues. CDR1 MNHNS and CDR2 SASEGT come from the germline V gene. Here the CDR3 reads CASFGVKSWDNEQFF. The CDR3 region has the DNA TGTGCCAGCTTTGGGGTCAAATCGTGGGACAATGAGCAGTTCTTC.

The chain is built from TRBV25-1 and TRBJ2-1, with 7 bases that match TRBD1. V was pared by 6 bases and J by 9 bases, with 11 bases of the junction left unmatched. Germline assignment: CDR1 MGHDK and CDR2 SYGVNS. This CDR3 contains 14 residues. CDR3 coding DNA: TGTGCCAGCAGGGGTACCGGGACAGCCGGTGAGCAGTTCTTC. This sequence encodes CASRGTGTAGEQFF. Looking up the rest from reference TRBV25-1 and TRBJ2-1 gives the full variable domain: EADIYQTPRYLVIGTGKKITLECSQTMGHDKMYWYQQDPGMELHLIHYSYGVNSTEKGDLSSESTVSRIRTEHFPLTLESARPSHTSQYLCASRGTGTAGEQFFGPGTRLTVL.

The J gene is TRBJ1-4, the V gene TRBV7-9, with 7 nucleotides matching TRBD1. The V gene end was trimmed by 0 bases and the J gene end by 7 bases; junction bases not matched to a gene: 2. CDR3 length: 14 residues. In germline, CDR1 is SEHNR, CDR2 FQNEAQ (reference sequence). CDR3 sequence (DNA): TGTGCCAGCAGCTTAGCGAGGACAGGTGAAAAACTGTTTTTT. Its translation is CASSLARTGEKLFF.

The chain recombines TRBV6-5 with TRBJ2-5; either TRBD1 or TRBD2 may supply D (5 bases each). The CDR3 has 11 residues. Germline V gene data show CDR1 as MNHEY and CDR2 as SVGAGI. The V and J ends lost 6 bases and 7 bases respectively, with 9 bases between them. The CDR3 coding sequence is TGTGCCAGCAGGGCTGGGGGGACCCAGTACTTC. Protein sequence: CASRAGGTQYF.

The chain combines TRBV18 with TRBJ2-5; D unresolved. This CDR3 has 13 residues. V was cut by 5 bases and J by 5 bases, with 12 bases left in between. CDR1 is KGHSH, CDR2 LQKENI, per germline. The CDR3 nucleotides are TGTGCCAGCTCATCCGGTCCGAGGGAGACCCAGTACTTC. Amino acid sequence: CASSSGPRETQYF.

Concerning this clone itself: At one end the junction does not follow the germline gene, possibly because of a read error. The rearrangement uses TRBV6-1 and TRBJ2-4, with TRBD2 matching 9 bases. The CDR3 sequence is 12 residues long. Germline V CDR1 and CDR2: MNHNS, SASEGT. Here the CDR3 reads CASSEWGSGGWF. CDR3 nucleotide sequence: TGTGCCAGCAGTGAATGGGGTAGCGGGGGATGGTTC.

The rearrangement joins TRBV11-2 to TRBJ2-7; 8 nucleotides line up with TRBD1. The CDR3 is 15 amino acids. V shed 4 bases, J shed 3 bases, and the junction held 8 bases outside the gene matches. Germline CDR1 SGHAT, CDR2 FQNNGV. The CDR3 spells CASSYLDRAHYEQYF. The CDR3 DNA sequence: TGTGCCAGCAGCTACCTGGACAGGGCCCACTACGAGCAGTACTTC. Based on the CDR3 plus reference TRBV11-2 and TRBJ2-7, the full variable domain is EAGVAQSPRYKIIEKRQSVAFWCNPISGHATLYWYQQILGQGPKLLIQFQNNGVVDDSQLPKDRFSAERLKGVDSTLKIQPAKLEDSAVYLCASSYLDRAHYEQYFGPGTRLTVT.

V usage is TRBV6-1 and J usage is TRBJ2-3; 8 bases align to TRBD2. After removal of 7 bases from V and 2 bases from J, the junction contained 8 bases not matched to a gene. In germline, CDR1 is MNHNS, CDR2 SASEGT. This CDR3 contains 15 residues. The CDR3 DNA follows: TGTGCCAGCATTCGAGCGGGGGCTATCACAGATACGCAGTATTTT. As protein: CASIRAGAITDTQYF.